This TCR beta chain was sequenced during a study of blood T cell repertoires in COVID-19. Turning to the study itself: The United States, Italy and Spain provided the acute and convalescent COVID-19 samples. The cDNA or gDNA used as material had been derived from T cells, B-cell-depleted T cells, or PBMCs.

As handled by the study authors: Quantification of nucleated cells was approximated via reference gene primer amplification. TCRdb keeps only in-frame clones here, not all; method: immunoSEQ multiplex PCR. V and J calls and clone size are copied from that table; D and trimming were computed from the DNA. The table has under 200,000 clones, 88% seen once. J was trimmed by 6 bases and V by 7 bases; bases with no gene match: 9. This CDR3 has 15 amino acids. Germline V gene lookup returns CDR1 LNHDA and CDR2 SQIVND (reference sequence). This clone was seen just once. This chain connects TRBV19 to TRBJ1-6; 7 nucleotides line up with TRBD1. Input material: peripheral blood. This receptor was obtained from a man between 35 and 55 years old with active or convalescent COVID-19. Written as DNA, the CDR3 is TGTGCCAGTACTATGACAGGGCCTACTAATTCACCCCTCCACTTT. It is translated as CASTMTGPTNSPLHF. The variable domain in full, completed from reference TRBV19 and TRBJ1-6, reads DGGITQSPKYLFRKEGQNVTLSCEQNLNHDAMYWYRQDPGQGLRLIYYSQIVNDFQKGDIAEGYSVSREKKESFPLTVTSAQKNPTAFYLCASTMTGPTNSPLHFGNGTRLTVT.